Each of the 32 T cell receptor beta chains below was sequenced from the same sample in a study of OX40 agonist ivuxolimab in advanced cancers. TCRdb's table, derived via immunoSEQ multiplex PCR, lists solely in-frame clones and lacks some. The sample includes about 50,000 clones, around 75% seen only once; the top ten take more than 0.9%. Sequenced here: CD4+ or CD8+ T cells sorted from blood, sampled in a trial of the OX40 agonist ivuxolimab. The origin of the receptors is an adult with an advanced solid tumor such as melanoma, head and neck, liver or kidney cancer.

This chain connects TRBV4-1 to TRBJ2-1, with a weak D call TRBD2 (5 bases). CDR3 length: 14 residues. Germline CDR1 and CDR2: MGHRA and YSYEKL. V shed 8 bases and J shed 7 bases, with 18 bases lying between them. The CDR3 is CASQHGLRVNEQFF. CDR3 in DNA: TGCGCCAGCCAACACGGACTCCGGGTGAATGAGCAGTTCTTC.

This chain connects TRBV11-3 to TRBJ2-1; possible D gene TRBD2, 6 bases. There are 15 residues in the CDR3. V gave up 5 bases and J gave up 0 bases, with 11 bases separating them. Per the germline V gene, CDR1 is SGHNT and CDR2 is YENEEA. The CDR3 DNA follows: TGTGCCAGCAGCCCGCTAGCGAGCTCCTACAATGAGCAGTTCTTC. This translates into CASSPLASSYNEQFF.

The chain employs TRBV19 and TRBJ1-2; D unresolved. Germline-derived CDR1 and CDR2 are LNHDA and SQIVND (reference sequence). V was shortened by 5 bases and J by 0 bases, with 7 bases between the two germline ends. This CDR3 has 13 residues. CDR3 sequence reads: CASSLPANYGYTF. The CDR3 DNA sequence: TGTGCCAGTAGTCTACCTGCTAACTATGGCTACACCTTC.

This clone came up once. Here the CDR3 reads CASSLDEFNSPLHF. The CDR3 coding sequence is TGTGCCAGCAGCTTAGATGAGTTTAATTCACCCCTCCACTTT. V gene TRBV11-1 combines with J gene TRBJ1-6; D unresolved. CDR1 is SGHAT and CDR2 is FQDESV in the germline V gene (reference sequence). The CDR3 consists of 14 residues. V was trimmed by 1 base and J by 6 bases, leaving 7 bases between them.

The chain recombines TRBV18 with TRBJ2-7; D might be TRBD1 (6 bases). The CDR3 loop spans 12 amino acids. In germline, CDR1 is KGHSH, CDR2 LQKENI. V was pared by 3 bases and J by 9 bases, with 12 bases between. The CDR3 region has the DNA TGTGCCAGCTCACCTAACAGGGAGCGGCAGTACTTC. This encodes CASSPNRERQYF.

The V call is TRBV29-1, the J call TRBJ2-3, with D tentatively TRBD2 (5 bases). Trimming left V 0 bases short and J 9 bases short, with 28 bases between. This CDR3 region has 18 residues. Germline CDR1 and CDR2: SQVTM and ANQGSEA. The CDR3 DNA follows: TGCAGCGTTGAAGATCCTGGACGACCTTTCATCCAACTAGAAACGCAGTATTTT. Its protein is CSVEDPGRPFIQLETQYF.

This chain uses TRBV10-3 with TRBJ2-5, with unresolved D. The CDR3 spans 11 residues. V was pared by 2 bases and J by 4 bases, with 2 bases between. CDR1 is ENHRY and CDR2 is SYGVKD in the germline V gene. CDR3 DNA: TGTGCCATCAGTGAGCGAGAGACCCAGTACTTC. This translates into CAISERETQYF.

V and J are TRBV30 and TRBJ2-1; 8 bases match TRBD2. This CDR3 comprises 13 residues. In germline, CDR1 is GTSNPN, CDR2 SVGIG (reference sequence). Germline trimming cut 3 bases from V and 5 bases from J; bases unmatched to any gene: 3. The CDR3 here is CAWSPGGDNEQFF. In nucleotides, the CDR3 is TGTGCCTGGAGCCCCGGGGGGGACAATGAGCAGTTCTTC.

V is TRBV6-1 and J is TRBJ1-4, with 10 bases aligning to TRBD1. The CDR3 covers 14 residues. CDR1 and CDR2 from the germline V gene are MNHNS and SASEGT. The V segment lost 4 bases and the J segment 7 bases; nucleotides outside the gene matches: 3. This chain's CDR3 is CASSAGTGAEKLFF. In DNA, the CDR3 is TGTGCCAGCAGTGCCGGGACAGGGGCTGAAAAACTGTTTTTT.

This CDR3 reads CASSQGLMGLVYEQYF. The CDR3 DNA is TGCGCCAGCAGCCAAGGTTTGATGGGACTAGTGTACGAGCAGTACTTC. The J gene is TRBJ2-7, the V gene TRBV4-1; 8 nucleotides match TRBD2. V lost 1 base, J lost 4 bases, and 9 bases stayed unmatched. Germline V CDR1 and CDR2: MGHRA, YSYEKL. The CDR3 covers 16 residues.

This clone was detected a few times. The CDR3 sequence is CSASTSGANVLTF. The CDR3 DNA reads TGCAGCGCTAGTACCTCTGGGGCCAACGTCCTGACTTTC. The chain recombines TRBV29-1 with TRBJ2-6, with D unresolved. Trimming removed 7 bases from V and 0 bases from J, with 7 bases in between. Per germline, CDR1 SQVTM and CDR2 ANQGSEA. The CDR3 has 13 amino acids.

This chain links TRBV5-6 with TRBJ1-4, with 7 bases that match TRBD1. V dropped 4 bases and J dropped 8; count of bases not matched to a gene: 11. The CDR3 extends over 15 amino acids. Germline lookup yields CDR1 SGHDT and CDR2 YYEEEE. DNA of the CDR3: TGTGCCAGCAGCGAGACAGGGCCTACGAGGGAAAAACTGTTTTTT. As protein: CASSETGPTREKLFF.

In DNA, the CDR3 is TGCGCCAGCAGTGGGGGGACTAGCGGCCAAGAGACCCAGTACTTC. Protein sequence: CASSGGTSGQETQYF. J is TRBJ2-5 and V is TRBV10-1, with TRBD2 matching over 11 bases. Per the germline V gene, CDR1 is WNHNN and CDR2 is SYGVQD (reference sequence). The CDR3 consists of 15 residues. After removal of 4 bases from V and 1 base from J, the junction contained 2 bases not matched to a gene.

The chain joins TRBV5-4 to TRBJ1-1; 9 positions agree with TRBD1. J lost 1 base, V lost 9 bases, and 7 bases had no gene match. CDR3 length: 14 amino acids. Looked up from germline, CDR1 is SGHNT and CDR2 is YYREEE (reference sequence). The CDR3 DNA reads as TGTGCCACTGCGACAGGGGGGGAGAACACTGAAGCTTTCTTT. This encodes CATATGGENTEAFF.

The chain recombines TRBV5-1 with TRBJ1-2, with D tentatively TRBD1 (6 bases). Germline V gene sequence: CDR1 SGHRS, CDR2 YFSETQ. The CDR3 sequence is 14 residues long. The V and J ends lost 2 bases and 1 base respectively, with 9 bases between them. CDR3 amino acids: CASSLQGNNYGYTF. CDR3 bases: TGCGCCAGCAGCTTACAGGGTAATAACTATGGCTACACCTTC. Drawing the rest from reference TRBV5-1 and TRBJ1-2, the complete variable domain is KAGVTQTPRYLIKTRGQQVTLSCSPISGHRSVSWYQQTPGQGLQFLFEYFSETQRNKGNFPGRFSGRQFSNSRSEMNVSTLELGDSALYLCASSLQGNNYGYTFGSGTRLTVV.

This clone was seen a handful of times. The CDR3 protein is CASADPPPGNEQFF. CDR3 DNA: TGCGCCAGCGCTGACCCCCCCCCGGGGAATGAGCAGTTCTTC. The chain recombines TRBV5-1 with TRBJ2-1; D may be TRBD2 (5 bases). This CDR3 is 14 amino acids long. Trimming took 7 bases from V and 7 from J, leaving 18 bases between them. Germline assignment: CDR1 SGHRS and CDR2 YFSETQ. Together with reference TRBV5-1 and TRBJ2-1, the CDR3 gives the full variable domain: KAGVTQTPRYLIKTRGQQVTLSCSPISGHRSVSWYQQTPGQGLQFLFEYFSETQRNKGNFPGRFSGRQFSNSRSEMNVSTLELGDSALYLCASADPPPGNEQFFGPGTRLTVL.

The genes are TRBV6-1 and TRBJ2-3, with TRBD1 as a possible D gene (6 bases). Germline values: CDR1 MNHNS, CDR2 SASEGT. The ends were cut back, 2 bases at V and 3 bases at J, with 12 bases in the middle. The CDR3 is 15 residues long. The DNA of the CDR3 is TGTGCCAGCAGTGAAAACAGGGTGGGAACAGATACGCAGTATTTT. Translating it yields CASSENRVGTDTQYF.

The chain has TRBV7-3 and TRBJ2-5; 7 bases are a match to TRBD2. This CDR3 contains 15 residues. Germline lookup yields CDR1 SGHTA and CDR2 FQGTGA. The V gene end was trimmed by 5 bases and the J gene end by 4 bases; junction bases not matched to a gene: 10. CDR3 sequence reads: CASSPSGNMRETQYF. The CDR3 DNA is TGTGCCAGCAGCCCGAGCGGGAACATGCGAGAGACCCAGTACTTC.

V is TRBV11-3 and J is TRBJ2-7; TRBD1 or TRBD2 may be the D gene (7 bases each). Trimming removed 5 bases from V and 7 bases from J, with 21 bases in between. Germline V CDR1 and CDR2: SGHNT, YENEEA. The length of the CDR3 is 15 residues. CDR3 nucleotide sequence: TGTGCCAGCAGCCGGGGGGTCACAGGGGCCCGGGAGCAGTACTTC. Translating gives CASSRGVTGAREQYF. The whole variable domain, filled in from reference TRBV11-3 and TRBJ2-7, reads EAGVVQSPRYKIIEKKQPVAFWCNPISGHNTLYWYLQNLGQGPELLIRYENEEAVDDSQLPKDRFSAERLKGVDSTLKIQPAELGDSAVYLCASSRGVTGAREQYFGPGTRLTVT.

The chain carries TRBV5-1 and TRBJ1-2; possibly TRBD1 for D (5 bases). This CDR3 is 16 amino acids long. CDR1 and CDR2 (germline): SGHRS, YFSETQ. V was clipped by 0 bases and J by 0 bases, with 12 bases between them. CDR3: CASSLETTEANYGYTF. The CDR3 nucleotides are TGCGCCAGCAGCTTGGAAACGACAGAAGCTAACTATGGCTACACCTTC.

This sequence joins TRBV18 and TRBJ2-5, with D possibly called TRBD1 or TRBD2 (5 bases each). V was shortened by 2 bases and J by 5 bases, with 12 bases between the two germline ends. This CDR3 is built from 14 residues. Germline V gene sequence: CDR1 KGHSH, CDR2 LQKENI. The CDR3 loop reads CASSPGSGTETQYF. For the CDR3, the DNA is TGTGCCAGCTCACCAGGGTCCGGGACGGAGACCCAGTACTTC.

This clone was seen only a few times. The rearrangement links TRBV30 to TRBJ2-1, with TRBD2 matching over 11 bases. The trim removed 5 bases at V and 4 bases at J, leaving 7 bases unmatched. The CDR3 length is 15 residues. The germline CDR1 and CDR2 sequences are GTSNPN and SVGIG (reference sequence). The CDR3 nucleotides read TGTGCCTGGGCCCAACTAGCGGGGGCTTACAATGAGCAGTTCTTC. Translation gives CAWAQLAGAYNEQFF. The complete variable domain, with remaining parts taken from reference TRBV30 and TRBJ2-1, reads SQTIHQWPATLVQPVGSPLSLECTVEGTSNPNLYWYRQAAGRGLQLLFYSVGIGQISSEVPQNLSASRPQDRQFILSSKKLLLSDSGFYLCAWAQLAGAYNEQFFGPGTRLTVL.

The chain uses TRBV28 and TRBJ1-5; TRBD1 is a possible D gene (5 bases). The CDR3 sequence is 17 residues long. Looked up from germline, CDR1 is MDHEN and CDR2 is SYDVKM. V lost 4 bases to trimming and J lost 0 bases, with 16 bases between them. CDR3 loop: CASSSSGHFDSNQPQHF. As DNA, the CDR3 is TGTGCCAGCAGTTCTTCCGGACATTTCGATAGCAATCAGCCCCAGCATTTT.

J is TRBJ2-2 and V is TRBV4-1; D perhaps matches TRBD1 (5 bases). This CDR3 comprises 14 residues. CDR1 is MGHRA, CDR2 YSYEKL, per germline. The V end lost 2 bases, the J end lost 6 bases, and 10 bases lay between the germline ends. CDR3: CASSQTEGAGELFF. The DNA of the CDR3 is TGCGCCAGCAGCCAAACTGAAGGGGCCGGGGAGCTGTTTTTT.

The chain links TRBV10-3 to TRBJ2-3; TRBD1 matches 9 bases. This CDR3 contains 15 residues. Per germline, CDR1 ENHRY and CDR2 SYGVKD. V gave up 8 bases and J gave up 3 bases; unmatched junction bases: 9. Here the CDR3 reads CAISDRGEGTDTQYF. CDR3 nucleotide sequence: TGTGCCATCTCGGACAGGGGTGAGGGGACAGATACGCAGTATTTT.

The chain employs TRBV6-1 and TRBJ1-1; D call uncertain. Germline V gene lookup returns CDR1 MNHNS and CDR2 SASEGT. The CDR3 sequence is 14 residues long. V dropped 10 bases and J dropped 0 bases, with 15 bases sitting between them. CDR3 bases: TGTGCCACTAGCCTGGGAGACTTGAACACTGAAGCTTTCTTT. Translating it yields CATSLGDLNTEAFF.

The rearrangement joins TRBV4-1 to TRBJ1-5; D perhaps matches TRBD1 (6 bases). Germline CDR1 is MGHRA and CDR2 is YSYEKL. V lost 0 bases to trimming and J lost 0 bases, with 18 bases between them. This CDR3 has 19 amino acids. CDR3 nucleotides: TGCGCCAGCAGCCAAGAAGAAATGACAGGATGGCCTAGCAATCAGCCCCAGCATTTT. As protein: CASSQEEMTGWPSNQPQHF.

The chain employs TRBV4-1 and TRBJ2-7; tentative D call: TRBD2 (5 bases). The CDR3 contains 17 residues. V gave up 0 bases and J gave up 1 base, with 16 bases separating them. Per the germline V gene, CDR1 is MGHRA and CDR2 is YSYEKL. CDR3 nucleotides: TGCGCCAGCAGCCAAGAATGGTATGGCGGCGGGTCCTACGAGCAGTACTTC. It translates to CASSQEWYGGGSYEQYF.

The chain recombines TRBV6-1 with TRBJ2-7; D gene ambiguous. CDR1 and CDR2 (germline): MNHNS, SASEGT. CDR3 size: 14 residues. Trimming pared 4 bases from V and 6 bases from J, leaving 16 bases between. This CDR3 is CASSVSPTFAEQYF. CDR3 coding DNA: TGTGCCAGCAGTGTTTCGCCGACATTCGCCGAGCAGTACTTC.

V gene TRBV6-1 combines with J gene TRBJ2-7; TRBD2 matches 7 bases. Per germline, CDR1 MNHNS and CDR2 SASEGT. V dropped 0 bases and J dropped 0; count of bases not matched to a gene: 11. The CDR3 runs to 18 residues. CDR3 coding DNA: TGTGCCAGCAGTGAAGCTGCAGCGGGGTTTTCTAGCTCCTACGAGCAGTACTTC. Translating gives CASSEAAAGFSSSYEQYF.

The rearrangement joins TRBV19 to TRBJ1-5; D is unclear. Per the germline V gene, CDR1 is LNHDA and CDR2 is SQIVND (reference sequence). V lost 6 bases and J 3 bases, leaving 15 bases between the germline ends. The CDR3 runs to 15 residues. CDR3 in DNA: TGTGCCAGTAGGCCATTCGACGATATCAATCAGCCCCAGCATTTT. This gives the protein CASRPFDDINQPQHF.

The CDR3 nucleotides read TGTGCCAGCAGCTCGCCGGGACAGATTACCTACGAGCAGTACTTC. It is translated as CASSSPGQITYEQYF. The genes are TRBV7-9 and TRBJ2-7; TRBD1 aligns across 7 bases. The CDR3 totals 15 residues. Germline CDR1 is SEHNR and CDR2 is FQNEAQ (reference sequence). V lost 4 bases to trimming and J lost 2 bases; unmatched junction nucleotides: 8.